This TCR beta chain was found in a study of OX40 agonist ivuxolimab in advanced cancers. Overall study results and limits: The authors also found low normalized T-cell clonal expansion in some nonresponders.

Turning to this clone: Its antigen is as yet unknown.

The CDR3 totals 15 residues. V was clipped by 4 bases and J by 2 bases, with 13 bases between them. Germline V gene lookup returns CDR1 MNHNS and CDR2 SASEGT. The data were produced by immunoSEQ multiplex PCR, yet TCRdb's version contains in-frame clones alone and is incomplete. The data contain some 100,000 clones, 90% of them singletons. Material: CD4+ or CD8+ T cells sorted from blood, obtained in a trial of the OX40 agonist ivuxolimab. The origin of this receptor is an adult with an advanced solid tumor such as melanoma, head and neck, liver or kidney cancer. The rearrangement joins TRBV6-1 to TRBJ2-3; a possible D gene is TRBD1 (6 bases). The CDR3 nucleotides read TGTGCCAGCAGTGCGTGGGGGCGGCACACAGATACGCAGTATTTT. This sequence encodes CASSAWGRHTDTQYF.